The 5 T cell receptor beta chains below come from one sample, sequenced in a study of cytomegalovirus exposure and HLA in healthy donors. The PCR made use of 60 Vbeta and 13 Jbeta primers. Sequencing was performed with immunoSEQ multiplex PCR; in TCRdb, only in-frame clones are kept and a portion is missing. The profile shows about 240,000 clones, 80% to 90% of them singletons. Sequenced material: PBMCs. The origin of the receptors is a girl between 2 and 10 years old in good health and CMV-seronegative.

This rearrangement joins TRBV6-1 to TRBJ2-3; D is perhaps TRBD1 (5 bases). The CDR3 loop spans 15 amino acids. Trimming shortened V by 9 bases and J by 1 base, and 17 bases separated the two germline ends. Per germline, CDR1 MNHNS and CDR2 SASEGT. This CDR3 is CARRLYPTGTDTQYF. The CDR3 coding sequence is TGTGCCAGGCGGCTATACCCGACAGGCACAGATACGCAGTATTTT.

V and J are TRBV19 and TRBJ1-2; 7 bases match TRBD1. Per the germline V gene, CDR1 is LNHDA and CDR2 is SQIVND (reference sequence). V lost 6 bases and J lost 4; bases outside the gene matches: 14. This CDR3 is built from 16 residues. In DNA form, the CDR3 reads TGTGCCAGTAGGACAGGGCGGGACGGAATCACCTATGGCTACACCTTC. Its translation: CASRTGRDGITYGYTF.

In its sample, this clone was seen a few times. This chain joins TRBV5-4 and TRBJ1-1; D uncertain. Germline V gene sequence: CDR1 SGHNT, CDR2 YYREEE (reference sequence). This CDR3 spans 13 amino acids. The V end lost 3 bases, the J end lost 1 base, and 7 bases lay between the germline ends. This CDR3 reads CASSSSSNTEAFF. The DNA of the CDR3 is TGTGCCAGCAGCTCTTCTTCGAACACTGAAGCTTTCTTT.

This clone was recorded once. The chain is built from TRBV6-1 and TRBJ1-4; 8 bases align to TRBD1. The V gene's germline CDR1 is MNHNS and CDR2 SASEGT. The CDR3 extends over 18 amino acids. Trimming took 4 bases from V and 8 from J; bases not matched to a gene: 18. CDR3 bases: TGTGCCAGCAGTGGTCCCAGGGGGCGCATGGGGGCAACAGAAAAACTGTTTTTT. Translating gives CASSGPRGRMGATEKLFF.

This clone has only a few counts. V and J are TRBV15 and TRBJ2-2; no reliable D call. Germline CDR1 and CDR2: LNHNV and YYDKDF (reference sequence). The CDR3 length is 13 residues. Trimming took 0 bases from V and 7 from J, leaving 6 bases between them. The CDR3: CATSRDLGGELFF. CDR3 nucleotide sequence: TGTGCCACCAGCAGAGATCTAGGCGGGGAGCTGTTTTTT.